These 20 T cell receptor beta chains were sequenced from one sample in a study of blood T cell repertoires in COVID-19. The table came from immunoSEQ multiplex PCR; TCRdb's copy has only in-frame clones and leaves some out. Here the sample spans 150,000 to 200,000 clones, around 84% being singletons. The specimen was PBMCs or T cells enriched from blood (not recorded which). These TCRs come from a man aged 50-60 years who had recovered from COVID-19.

The V call is TRBV19, the J call TRBJ2-3; 8 positions agree with TRBD2. CDR3 length equals 17 residues. V was pared by 5 bases and J by 6 bases, with 16 bases of the junction left unmatched. From germline, CDR1 is LNHDA and CDR2 SQIVND (reference sequence). CDR3 nucleotides: TGTGCCAGTAGTGAGTGGGGGGAGCGGGGACTAGGGGATACGCAGTATTTT. Translation gives CASSEWGERGLGDTQYF. Full variable domain (rest looked up from reference TRBV19 and TRBJ2-3): DGGITQSPKYLFRKEGQNVTLSCEQNLNHDAMYWYRQDPGQGLRLIYYSQIVNDFQKGDIAEGYSVSREKKESFPLTVTSAQKNPTAFYLCASSEWGERGLGDTQYFGPGTRLTVL.

The chain has TRBV9 and TRBJ1-1; D is perhaps TRBD1 (6 bases). The V and J ends lost 3 bases and 0 bases respectively, with 18 bases between them. The CDR3 consists of 17 residues. CDR1 and CDR2 (germline): SGDLS, YYNGEE. As DNA, the CDR3 is TGTGCCAGCAGCGGGAAACAGGGACGAGGTATGAACACTGAAGCTTTCTTT. Translating gives CASSGKQGRGMNTEAFF.

The CDR3, as DNA: TGTGCCAGTAAGACAGTGGGAGAGCAGTACTTC. Translating it yields CASKTVGEQYF. The chain combines TRBV6-5 with TRBJ2-7; D might be TRBD1 (5 bases). CDR1 and CDR2 from the germline V gene are MNHEY and SVGAGI. The V and J ends lost 9 bases and 7 bases respectively, with 13 bases between them. This CDR3 comprises 11 residues.

This chain links TRBV5-8 with TRBJ2-1; 9 bases match TRBD2. Germline assignment: CDR1 SGHTS and CDR2 YDEGEE. V lost 5 bases and J lost 9; bases outside the gene matches: 9. The CDR3 length is 14 residues. The CDR3 region has the DNA TGTGCCAGCAGTTATGTAGCGGGGGTGGTTGAGCAGTTCTTC. As protein: CASSYVAGVVEQFF.

The chain couples TRBV2 to TRBJ1-1, with 12 nucleotides matching TRBD1. Losses at the gene ends were 6 bases for V and 1 base for J; bases not matched to a gene: 3. In germline, CDR1 is SNHLY, CDR2 FYNNEI. The CDR3 extends over 15 amino acids. The CDR3 DNA is TGTGCCAGCAGCCCGGGACAGGGGGCGAACACTGAAGCTTTCTTT. Translation: CASSPGQGANTEAFF.

The chain carries TRBV11-2 and TRBJ2-7; 8 positions match TRBD2. Per the germline V gene, CDR1 is SGHAT and CDR2 is FQNNGV. The CDR3 runs to 15 residues. With V trimmed by 1 base and J by 4 bases, 6 bases remained unmatched. CDR3 region: CASSLAGGVTYEQYF. In DNA form, the CDR3 reads TGTGCCAGCAGCTTAGCGGGGGGGGTAACTTACGAGCAGTACTTC.

The chain carries TRBV28 and TRBJ1-1, with D uncertain. Germline-derived CDR1 and CDR2 are MDHEN and SYDVKM. The CDR3 sequence is 13 residues long. The ends were cut back, 5 bases at V and 1 base at J, with 8 bases in the middle. CDR3 protein: CASSPPGNTEAFF. The CDR3 nucleotides are TGTGCCAGCAGTCCCCCCGGGAACACTGAAGCTTTCTTT.

The chain's CDR3 is CASSRVDRGRGETQYF. The CDR3 DNA reads as TGTGCCAGTAGTAGAGTGGACAGGGGGCGCGGAGAGACCCAGTACTTC. The chain couples TRBV19 to TRBJ2-5; 11 positions match TRBD1. This CDR3 comprises 16 residues. V gave up 4 bases and J gave up 4 bases; unmatched junction bases: 8. Looked up from germline, CDR1 is LNHDA and CDR2 is SQIVND (reference sequence). Combining the CDR3 with reference TRBV19 and TRBJ2-5 gives the whole variable domain DGGITQSPKYLFRKEGQNVTLSCEQNLNHDAMYWYRQDPGQGLRLIYYSQIVNDFQKGDIAEGYSVSREKKESFPLTVTSAQKNPTAFYLCASSRVDRGRGETQYFGPGTRLLVL.

The CDR3 DNA reads as TGTGCCAGTAGCCCAGGGGGCTGGTCGCCGGGTGGGGCCAACGTCCTGACTTTC. This gives the protein CASSPGGWSPGGANVLTF. The rearrangement links TRBV19 to TRBJ2-6; 8 bases align to TRBD1. This CDR3 is built from 18 residues. J gave up 3 bases and V 6 bases, and 13 bases lay outside the gene matches. Germline lookup yields CDR1 LNHDA and CDR2 SQIVND (reference sequence).

The chain uses TRBV30 and TRBJ1-4; 8 nucleotides line up with TRBD1. Germline CDR1 is GTSNPN and CDR2 is SVGIG (reference sequence). V gave up 2 bases and J gave up 3 bases; unmatched junction bases: 2. The CDR3 consists of 14 residues. The CDR3: CAWSTGGSNEKLFF. The CDR3 DNA is TGTGCCTGGAGTACAGGGGGTTCTAATGAAAAACTGTTTTTT.

This clone is a singleton in its sample. J is TRBJ2-4 and V is TRBV7-2; 8 bases line up with TRBD2. V lost 4 bases, J lost 4 bases, and 6 bases stayed unmatched. Germline CDR1 SGHTA, CDR2 FQGNSA. This CDR3 is 15 amino acids long. The CDR3 DNA reads as TGTGCCAGCAGCTCTACCGGGACTAGGAAAAACATTCAGTACTTC. Encoded protein: CASSSTGTRKNIQYF.

The V call is TRBV6-1, the J call TRBJ1-4; D gene uncertain. The CDR3 runs 11 residues. V was pared by 3 bases and J by 10 bases, with 6 bases between. Germline V gene data show CDR1 as MNHNS and CDR2 as SASEGT. CDR3 protein: CASSDLLKLFF. DNA for the CDR3: TGTGCCAGCAGTGACCTCCTAAAACTGTTTTTT.

V usage is TRBV7-9 and J usage is TRBJ1-1; D is possibly TRBD1 (6 bases). The CDR3 loop spans 14 amino acids. Trimming cost V 2 bases and J 4 bases, with 11 bases left between them. Germline V gives CDR1 SEHNR, CDR2 FQNEAQ (reference sequence). CDR3 residues: CASSLSDSTTEAFF. As DNA, the CDR3 is TGTGCCAGCAGCTTATCGGACAGTACCACTGAAGCTTTCTTT.

This clone is a singleton in its sample. V and J are TRBV4-2 and TRBJ1-6; weak D call: TRBD1 (5 bases). V lost 1 base, J lost 7 bases, and 14 bases lay in between. In germline, CDR1 is LGHNA, CDR2 YNFKEQ. The CDR3 has 16 amino acids. The CDR3 protein is CASSQVTGDGNSPLHF. The CDR3 bases are TGTGCCAGCAGCCAAGTTACGGGGGACGGGAATTCACCCCTCCACTTT.

This sequence joins TRBV3-1 (or the pseudogene TRBV3-2) and TRBJ2-7; 11 bases are a match to TRBD2. This CDR3 is built from 15 residues. The V segment lost 6 bases and the J segment 2 bases; nucleotides outside the gene matches: 6. Germline CDR1 is LGHDT and CDR2 is YNNKEL (reference sequence). The CDR3 sequence is CASSSTSGGPYEQYF. CDR3 DNA: TGTGCCAGCAGTTCCACTAGCGGGGGACCCTACGAGCAGTACTTC.

The chain links TRBV2 to TRBJ1-1, with a weak D call TRBD1 (5 bases). CDR1 is SNHLY and CDR2 is FYNNEI in the germline V gene. The CDR3 runs 13 residues. Trimming left V 7 bases short and J 1 base short, with 10 bases between. DNA of the CDR3: TGTGCCAGCATTAGACAGACGAACACTGAAGCTTTCTTT. This translates into CASIRQTNTEAFF.

The CDR3 bases are TGTGCCAGCAGCTTACCCCCAGCGTACGAGCAGTACTTC. This codes for CASSLPPAYEQYF. The chain has TRBV7-2 and TRBJ2-7; D gene ambiguous. The CDR3 length is 13 residues. Trimming stripped 2 bases from V and 4 bases from J, with 9 bases between. Germline V gene lookup returns CDR1 SGHTA and CDR2 FQGNSA.

The J gene is TRBJ2-1, the V gene TRBV7-9; no clear D. Germline V gene sequence: CDR1 SEHNR, CDR2 FQNEAQ (reference sequence). The V end was cut by 4 bases, the J end by 0 bases, with 16 bases between. This CDR3 has 17 residues. The CDR3 loop reads CASSSNYRPSSYNEQFF. The CDR3 region has the DNA TGTGCCAGCAGCTCAAACTATCGTCCCAGCTCCTACAATGAGCAGTTCTTC.

The chain employs TRBV2 and TRBJ2-4; 7 bases agree with TRBD1. The germline CDR1 and CDR2 sequences are SNHLY and FYNNEI. The trim removed 5 bases at V and 6 bases at J, leaving 19 bases unmatched. The CDR3 is made up of 18 amino acids. The chain's CDR3 is CASSPTPPTGSKGNIQYF. The CDR3 DNA sequence: TGTGCCAGCAGTCCTACTCCTCCGACAGGGTCGAAGGGAAACATTCAGTACTTC.

The chain's CDR3 is CASSLALVTSGSYEQYF. DNA for the CDR3: TGTGCCAGCAGCTTAGCGCTGGTTACTAGCGGCTCCTACGAGCAGTACTTC. The V and J genes are TRBV7-9 and TRBJ2-7; 8 bases fit TRBD2. The CDR3 spans 17 residues. V gave up 0 bases and J gave up 0 bases; unmatched junction bases: 7. CDR1 SEHNR and CDR2 FQNEAQ come from the germline V gene (reference sequence).